This T cell receptor (beta chain) was sequenced in a study of shared clonotypes between healthy human individuals. Using immunoSEQ multiplex PCR, the repertoire was profiled, and TCRdb retains in-frame clones only, with some absent. This sample has more than 2 million clones; 90% to 97% occur once, and the top ten carry roughly 0.13%. In the case of this clone: Its antigen is still unknown.

Both subsets, CD45RA+ naive and CD45RA-negative memory, were split from the CD4+ cells. The CDR3 runs 13 residues. Germline assignment: CDR1 MNHEY and CDR2 SVGAGI. The V segment lost 6 bases and the J segment 7 bases; nucleotides outside the gene matches: 2. General observations from the study: About 5% of naive CD4 clonotypes were shared across four donors. Across subsets, estimated richness was generally greater for naive than for memory populations. A limitation of the genetic and exposure-history diversity represented arose from few donors.

Material for sequencing was naive CD4+ T cells sorted from blood. Regarding subset: CD45RA+ positively selected. V usage is TRBV6-5 and J usage is TRBJ1-4; 10 nucleotides agree with TRBD1. The receptor was isolated from a young man in good health. The DNA for the CDR3 is TGTGCCAGCAGCGGGACAGGGGTTGAAAAACTGTTTTTT. Translation gives CASSGTGVEKLFF.